This T cell receptor (beta chain) stems from a study of blood T cell repertoires in COVID-19. Study background: Sources were T cells, B-cell-depleted T cells, or PBMCs; the material itself was cDNA or gDNA.

Generated by immunoSEQ multiplex PCR, the TCRdb table keeps only in-frame clones and is missing some. The sample lists around 270,000 clones; around 81% were seen once. Germline V CDR1 and CDR2: SGDLS, YYNGEE. V gave up 2 bases and J gave up 9 bases; unmatched junction bases: 8. This CDR3 spans 14 amino acids. The source material was peripheral blood. The genes are TRBV9 and TRBJ2-1; TRBD2 matches 7 bases. The receptor comes from a person between 65 and 79 years old with COVID-19, enrolled during active disease. The CDR3 here is CASSVRLAVGEQFF. In DNA form, the CDR3 reads TGTGCCAGCAGCGTCAGGCTAGCGGTCGGTGAGCAGTTCTTC.